This record looks at one TCR beta chain sequence and its context. The target of this receptor is not known. Within one base of it there is no much larger clone, and no base qualities were kept. This entry is derived from a study of T cell responses to AZD1222 COVID-19 vaccine (dated by TCRdb to the early 2020s). Notes on the research overall: TCR sequencing covered roughly 230 trial participants: 200 to 210 given two doses of AZD1222 and around 25 given two doses of MenACWY control vaccine. Enrollment into the trials was organized by age into subgroups of 18-55, 56-69 and 70-plus years, and those subgroups contained about 160, 30 and 59 TCR-sequenced participants, respectively.

Read against the paper, the sample's time point label means: about 28 days (+/-7) after the second vaccine dose. AZD1222 recipients whose second dose came at about 4 weeks and those whose second dose came at about 12 weeks were combined into one group, since spike-specific TCR depth and breadth did not differ between the two schedules. Vaccinee samples were obtained from the UK trials COV001 and COV002, which included a single-blind randomized controlled phase 2/3 trial of AZD1222 (ChAdOx1 nCoV-19) in healthy adults. Trial participant PBMC samples were collected at day 0 and day 28 after the second dose for TCRbeta chain sequencing. The CDR3 regions of human TCRbeta chains were analyzed by immunosequencing. From the authors' description of their analysis: Repertoire TCRs were checked for matches against a reference library of SARS-CoV-2-specific TCRs that had been generated using the MIRA antigen-specificity platform. Breadth was defined as the fraction of unique TCRs that were SARS-CoV-2-associated, and depth was defined as the fraction of total T cells that were SARS-CoV-2-associated. Each spike-specific TCR was assigned to its reactive spike region and to a CD4 or CD8 class using the MIRA data. Log10-transformed breadth and depth values were compared by one-way ANOVA with Sidak's multiple comparisons tests. TCRdb mirrors the immuneACCESS table, restricted to in-frame sequences. Some clones are absent from its copies; in checked studies, under half trace to an unresolved V gene, and the reason for the others is unknown. V and J calls plus clone size are reproduced from that table; the DNA served to infer D and trimming. Here the sample has roughly 120,000 clones; approximately 90% occur a single time. The top ten clones comprise approximately 7.9% of the sample.

CDR1 and CDR2 were assigned from the germline V gene as SQVTM and ANQGSEA. Clipping removes 6 bases from V and 3 bases from J, with 8 as the unmatched junction base count. Including the terminal cysteine and phenylalanine, the CDR3 comprises 14 residues. Only the CDR3 DNA is retained, 42 bases long and in frame from the first base. The paper's findings and limits, for the study overall: Vaccine-associated CD4 TCRs spanned the whole spike protein, with dominant responses in regions 160-218 and 743-854. Spike-specific TCR breadth and depth rose significantly after two AZD1222 doses compared with day 0 and with MenACWY recipients. Because no day 14 peak-response samples were available, the repertoires could be characterized only after the peak T cell response. Conclusions about previously exposed vaccinees are limited because only six or seven AZD1222 recipients were SARS-CoV-2 seropositive at baseline. In the small 56-69-year group, the increase in depth fell short of significance, most likely because of low power. Reportedly, close to half of the unique spike-specific TCRs recognized epitopes lying outside the regions that are mutated in the B.1.351 and B.1.1.7 variants. Most participants were white British and females outnumbered males, and the authors suggested that clonal diversity may have been underestimated.

Material: peripheral blood, obtained 28 days after the second AZD1222 dose. The receptor was derived from an adult who received the AZD1222 COVID-19 vaccine. The rearranged chain carries TRBV29-1 and TRBJ2-1, and 7 junctional nucleotides match TRBD1. CDR3 reads: CSVPPGQLYNEQFF. The sequenced DNA is TGCAGCGTCCCTCCGGGACAGCTCTACAATGAGCAGTTCTTC.